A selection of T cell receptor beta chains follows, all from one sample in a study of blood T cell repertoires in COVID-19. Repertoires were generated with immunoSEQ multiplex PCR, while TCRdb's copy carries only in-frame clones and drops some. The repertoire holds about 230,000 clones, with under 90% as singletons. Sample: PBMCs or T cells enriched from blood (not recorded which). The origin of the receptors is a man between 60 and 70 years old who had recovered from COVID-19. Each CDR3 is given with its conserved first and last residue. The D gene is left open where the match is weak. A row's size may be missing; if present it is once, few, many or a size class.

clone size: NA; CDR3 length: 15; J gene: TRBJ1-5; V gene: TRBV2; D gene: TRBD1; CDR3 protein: CASSDNRGSNQPQHF; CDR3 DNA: TGTGCCAGCAGTGACAACAGGGGCAGCAATCAGCCCCAGCATTTT
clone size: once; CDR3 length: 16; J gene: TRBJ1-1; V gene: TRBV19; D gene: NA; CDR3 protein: CASHPHRTGLNTEAFF; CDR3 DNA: TGTGCCAGCCATCCCCACAGAACAGGGCTAAACACTGAAGCTTTCTTT
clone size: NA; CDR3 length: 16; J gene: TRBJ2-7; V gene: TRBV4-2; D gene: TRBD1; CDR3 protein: CASSQVGQGVGYEQYF; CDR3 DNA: TGTGCCAGCAGCCAAGTGGGACAGGGGGTAGGCTACGAGCAGTACTTC
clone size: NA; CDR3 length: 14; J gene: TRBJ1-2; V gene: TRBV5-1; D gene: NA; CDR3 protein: CASSLEGANYGYTF; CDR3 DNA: TGCGCCAGCAGCTTGGAGGGGGCTAACTATGGCTACACCTTC
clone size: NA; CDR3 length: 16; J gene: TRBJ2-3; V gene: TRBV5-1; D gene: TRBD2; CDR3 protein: CASSPGVAGAPGTQYF; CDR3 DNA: TGCGCCAGCAGCCCTGGGGTAGCGGGCGCCCCCGGTACGCAGTATTTT
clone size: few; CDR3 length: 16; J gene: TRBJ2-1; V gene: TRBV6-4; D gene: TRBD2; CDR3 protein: CASSVFGGGGHNEQFF; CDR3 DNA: TGTGCCAGCAGTGTTTTCGGCGGGGGGGGTCACAATGAGCAGTTCTTC
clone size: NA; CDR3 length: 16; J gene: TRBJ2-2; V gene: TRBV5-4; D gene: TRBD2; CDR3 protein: CASSLQRGANTGELFF; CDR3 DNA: TGTGCCAGCAGCTTGCAGCGGGGGGCGAACACCGGGGAGCTGTTTTTT
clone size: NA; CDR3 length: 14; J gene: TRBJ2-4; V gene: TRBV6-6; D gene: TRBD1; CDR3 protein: CASSSDRSGNIQYF; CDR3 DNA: TGTGCCAGCAGCTCGGACAGGTCGGGAAACATTCAGTACTTC
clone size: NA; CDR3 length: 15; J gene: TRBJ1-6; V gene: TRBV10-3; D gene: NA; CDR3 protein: CAISPTGSGKSPLHF; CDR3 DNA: TGTGCCATCAGCCCTACAGGGTCCGGGAAATCACCCCTCCACTTT
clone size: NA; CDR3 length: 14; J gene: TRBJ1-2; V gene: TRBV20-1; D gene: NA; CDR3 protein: CSASRQELNYGYTF; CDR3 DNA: TGCAGTGCTAGTCGGCAGGAACTGAACTATGGCTACACCTTC
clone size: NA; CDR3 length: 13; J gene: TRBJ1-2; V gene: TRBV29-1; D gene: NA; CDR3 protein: CSALKDTGYGYTF; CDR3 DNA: TGCAGCGCCCTAAAGGACACCGGCTATGGCTACACCTTC
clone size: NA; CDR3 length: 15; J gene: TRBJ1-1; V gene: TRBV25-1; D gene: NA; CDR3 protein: CASSEYGRDYTEAFF; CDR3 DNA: TGTGCCAGCAGTGAATATGGCAGGGACTACACTGAAGCTTTCTTT
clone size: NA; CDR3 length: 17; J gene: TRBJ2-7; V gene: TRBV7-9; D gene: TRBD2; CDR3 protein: CASSLTGGPPRSSEQYF; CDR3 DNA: TGTGCCAGCAGCCTGACGGGGGGTCCGCCCCGCTCCTCCGAGCAGTACTTC
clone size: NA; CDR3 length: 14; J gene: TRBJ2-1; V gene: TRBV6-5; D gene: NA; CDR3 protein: CASSHAGADNEQFF; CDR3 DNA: TGTGCCAGCAGTCATGCGGGGGCCGACAATGAGCAGTTCTTC
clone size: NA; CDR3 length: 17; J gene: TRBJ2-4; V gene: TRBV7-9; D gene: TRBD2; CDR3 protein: CASSPSTGGGAKNIQYF; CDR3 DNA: TGTGCCAGCAGCCCCTCCACAGGCGGGGGAGCCAAAAACATTCAGTACTTC
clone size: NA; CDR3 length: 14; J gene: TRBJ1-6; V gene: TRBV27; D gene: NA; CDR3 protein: CASSSGQGNSPLHF; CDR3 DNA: TGTGCCAGCAGTTCGGGACAAGGGAATTCACCCCTCCACTTT
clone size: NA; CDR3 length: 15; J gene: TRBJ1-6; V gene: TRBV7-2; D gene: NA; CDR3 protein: CASSLGQGRNSPLHF; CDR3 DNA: TGTGCCAGCAGCTTAGGGCAAGGGAGAAATTCACCCCTCCACTTT
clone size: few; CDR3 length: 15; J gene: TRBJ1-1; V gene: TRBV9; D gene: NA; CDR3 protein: CASSEQASMNTEAFF; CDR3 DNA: TGTGCCAGCAGCGAACAGGCTTCCATGAACACTGAAGCTTTCTTT
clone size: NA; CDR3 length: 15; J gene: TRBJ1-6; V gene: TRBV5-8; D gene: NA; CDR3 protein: CASSQRGTYNSPLHF; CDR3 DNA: TGTGCCAGCAGCCAACGAGGCACTTATAATTCACCCCTCCACTTT
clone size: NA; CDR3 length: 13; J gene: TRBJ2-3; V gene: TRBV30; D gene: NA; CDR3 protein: CAWSRRGQDTQYF; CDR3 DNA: TGTGCCTGGAGTAGGCGGGGGCAAGATACGCAGTATTTT
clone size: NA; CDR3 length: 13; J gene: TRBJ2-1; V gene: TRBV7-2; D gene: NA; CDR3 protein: CASSITSYNEQFF; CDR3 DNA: TGTGCCAGCAGCATTACTAGCTACAATGAGCAGTTCTTC
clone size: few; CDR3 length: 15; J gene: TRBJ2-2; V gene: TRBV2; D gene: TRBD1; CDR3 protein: CASRTTGSQTGELFF; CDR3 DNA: TGTGCCAGCAGGACGACAGGGTCCCAAACCGGGGAGCTGTTTTTT
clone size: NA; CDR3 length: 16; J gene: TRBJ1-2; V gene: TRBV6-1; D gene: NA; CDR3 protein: CASSEAGRGANYGYTF; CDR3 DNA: TGTGCCAGCAGTGAAGCGGGCAGGGGAGCTAACTATGGCTACACCTTC
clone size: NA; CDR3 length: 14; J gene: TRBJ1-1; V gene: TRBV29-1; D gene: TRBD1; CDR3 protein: CSVDPAGGNTEAFF; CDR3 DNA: TGCAGCGTTGACCCCGCAGGGGGCAACACTGAAGCTTTCTTT
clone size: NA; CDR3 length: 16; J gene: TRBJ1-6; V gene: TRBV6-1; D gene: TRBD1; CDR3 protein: CASSEMDRRYNSPLHF; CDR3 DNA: TGTGCCAGCAGTGAGATGGACAGGAGATATAATTCACCCCTCCACTTT
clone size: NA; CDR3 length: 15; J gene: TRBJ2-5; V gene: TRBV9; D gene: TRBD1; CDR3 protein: CASSPGTGGLETQYF; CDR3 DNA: TGTGCCAGCAGCCCTGGGACAGGGGGCTTGGAGACCCAGTACTTC
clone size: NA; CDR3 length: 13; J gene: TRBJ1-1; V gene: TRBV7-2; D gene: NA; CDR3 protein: CASSVTDPTEAFF; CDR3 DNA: TGTGCCAGCAGCGTAACAGATCCCACTGAAGCTTTCTTT